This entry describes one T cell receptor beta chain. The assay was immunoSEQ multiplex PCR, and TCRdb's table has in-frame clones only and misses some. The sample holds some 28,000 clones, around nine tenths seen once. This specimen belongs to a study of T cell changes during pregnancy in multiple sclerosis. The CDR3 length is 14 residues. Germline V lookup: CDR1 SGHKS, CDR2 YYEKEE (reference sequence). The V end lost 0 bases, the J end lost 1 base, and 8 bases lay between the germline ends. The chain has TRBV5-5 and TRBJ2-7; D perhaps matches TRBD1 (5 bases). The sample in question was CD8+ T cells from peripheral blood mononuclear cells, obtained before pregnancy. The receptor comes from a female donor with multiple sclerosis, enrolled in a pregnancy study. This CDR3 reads CASSLAQGSYEQYF. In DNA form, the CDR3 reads TGTGCCAGCAGCTTGGCTCAGGGATCCTACGAGCAGTACTTC.